Listed below are T cell receptor beta chains from one sample, sequenced in a study of T cells in Graves' hyperthyroidism and ophthalmopathy. TCRdb reprocessed the multiplex PCR reads with MiXCR, giving one entry per CDR3 protein. The data contain a few hundred thousand distinct CDR3 sequences, 15% to 20% of them singletons. The sequenced material came from blood. These receptors all come from a woman aged 25 to 39 with Graves' ophthalmopathy. Each CDR3 is given with its conserved first and last residue. The order of the fields is V gene, J gene, clone size, D gene, CDR3 protein, CDR3 DNA. A D gene is named only where the DNA matches it firmly. A row's size may be missing; if present it is once, few, many or a size class.

v_gene: TRBV7-2
j_gene: TRBJ2-5
abundance: few
d_gene: TRBD1
CDR3aa: CASSLAGDSQETQYF
CDR3nt: TGTGCCAGCAGCTTAGCCGGGGACAGCCAAGAGACCCAGTACTTC

v_gene: TRBV15
j_gene: TRBJ1-4
abundance: few
d_gene: -
CDR3aa: CATSGNRAPNEKLFF
CDR3nt: TGTGCCACCAGCGGAAACAGGGCACCTAATGAAAAACTGTTTTTT

v_gene: TRBV28
j_gene: TRBJ2-1
abundance: -
d_gene: -
CDR3aa: CASSLYRGYEQFF
CDR3nt: TGTGCCAGCAGTTTATACCGGGGCTACGAGCAGTTCTTC

v_gene: TRBV28
j_gene: TRBJ1-1
abundance: -
d_gene: -
CDR3aa: CASRRGSWTEAFF
CDR3nt: TGTGCCAGCCGAAGGGGCAGTTGGACTGAGGCTTTCTTT

v_gene: TRBV11-3
j_gene: TRBJ2-5
abundance: many
d_gene: -
CDR3aa: CASSLGVFETQYF
CDR3nt: TGTGCCAGCAGCTTAGGAGTTTTTGAGACCCAGTACTTC

v_gene: TRBV13
j_gene: TRBJ2-7
abundance: many
d_gene: -
CDR3aa: CASSFGRLAPEQYF
CDR3nt: TGTGCCAGCAGCTTTGGCCGATTAGCACCCGAGCAGTACTTC

v_gene: TRBV12-3/TRBV12-4
j_gene: TRBJ2-5
abundance: many
d_gene: -
CDR3aa: CASKPGATVGETQYF
CDR3nt: TGTGCCAGCAAACCCGGGGCCACAGTGGGAGAGACCCAGTACTTC

v_gene: TRBV10-3
j_gene: TRBJ2-7
abundance: -
d_gene: -
CDR3aa: CAISEETGRRYEQYF
CDR3nt: TGTGCCATCAGTGAGGAAACCGGGAGAAGGTACGAGCAGTACTTC

v_gene: TRBV6-6
j_gene: TRBJ1-2
abundance: -
d_gene: TRBD1
CDR3aa: CASSYSIGTGMRGNYGYTF
CDR3nt: TGTGCCAGCAGTTACTCGATCGGGACAGGGATGCGAGGGAACTATGGCTACACCTTC

v_gene: TRBV6-2/TRBV6-3
j_gene: TRBJ2-7
abundance: -
d_gene: -
CDR3aa: CAAAGNSYEQYF
CDR3nt: TGTGCTGCGGCGGGGAACTCCTACGAGCAGTACTTC

v_gene: TRBV13
j_gene: TRBJ2-7
abundance: -
d_gene: TRBD2
CDR3aa: CASSLGGLAGATYEQYF
CDR3nt: TGTGCCAGCAGCTTAGGTGGCCTAGCGGGAGCGACCTACGAGCAGTACTTC

v_gene: TRBV7-6
j_gene: TRBJ2-1
abundance: few
d_gene: TRBD1
CDR3aa: CAVGGGTGFGNEQFF
CDR3nt: TGTGCCGTCGGAGGGGGGACAGGGTTCGGCAATGAGCAGTTCTTC

v_gene: TRBV20-1
j_gene: TRBJ2-5
abundance: many
d_gene: TRBD2
CDR3aa: CSASTGLAGDQETQYF
CDR3nt: TGCAGTGCTAGTACGGGACTAGCGGGAGACCAAGAGACCCAGTACTTC

v_gene: TRBV4-3
j_gene: TRBJ2-4
abundance: many
d_gene: -
CDR3aa: CASSQGTGRGIQYF
CDR3nt: TGCGCCAGCAGCCAAGGCACAGGGAGGGGCATTCAGTACTTC

v_gene: TRBV6-1
j_gene: TRBJ2-7
abundance: many
d_gene: TRBD2
CDR3aa: CASSSRDRGTSGRRLYEQYF
CDR3nt: TGTGCCAGCAGTTCCAGGGACAGGGGAACTAGCGGGAGGAGACTCTACGAGCAGTACTTC

v_gene: TRBV20-1
j_gene: TRBJ2-5
abundance: many
d_gene: -
CDR3aa: CSADIPSRWGEETQYF
CDR3nt: TGCAGTGCTGACATACCGAGCCGGTGGGGAGAAGAGACCCAGTACTTC

v_gene: TRBV28
j_gene: TRBJ2-7
abundance: -
d_gene: -
CDR3aa: CASSSSTSSYEQYF
CDR3nt: TGTGCCAGCAGTTCTAGCACTAGCTCCTACGAGCAGTACTTC

v_gene: TRBV30
j_gene: TRBJ1-2
abundance: many
d_gene: -
CDR3aa: CAWSVRGRAYGYTF
CDR3nt: TGTGCCTGGAGTGTTAGGGGTAGGGCCTATGGCTACACCTTC

v_gene: TRBV4-3
j_gene: TRBJ2-7
abundance: -
d_gene: -
CDR3aa: CASSQDRFFSSEQYF
CDR3nt: TGCGCCAGCAGCCAAGATAGGTTCTTTTCTAGCGAGCAGTACTTC

v_gene: TRBV7-9
j_gene: TRBJ1-6
abundance: few
d_gene: -
CDR3aa: CASSLQAESPLHF
CDR3nt: TGTGCCAGCAGCTTGCAGGCGGAATCACCCCTCCACTTT

v_gene: TRBV29-1
j_gene: TRBJ2-3
abundance: many
d_gene: -
CDR3aa: CSVEDEPTHGPFTDTQYF
CDR3nt: TGCAGCGTTGAAGATGAACCAACTCACGGGCCCTTCACAGATACGCAGTATTTT

v_gene: TRBV4-1
j_gene: TRBJ1-5
abundance: -
d_gene: TRBD1
CDR3aa: CASSQGQGFYQPQHF
CDR3nt: TGCGCCAGCAGCCAGGGACAGGGGTTTTATCAGCCCCAGCATTTT

v_gene: TRBV20-1
j_gene: TRBJ2-3
abundance: -
d_gene: TRBD2
CDR3aa: CSASSGRGTDTQYF
CDR3nt: TGCAGTGCTAGTAGCGGGAGAGGAACAGATACGCAGTATTTT

v_gene: TRBV18
j_gene: TRBJ2-5
abundance: many
d_gene: -
CDR3aa: CASSPAPGQRQSQETQYF
CDR3nt: TGTGCCAGCTCACCCGCCCCGGGGCAAAGACAATCCCAAGAGACCCAGTACTTC

v_gene: TRBV3-1
j_gene: TRBJ2-1
abundance: few
d_gene: TRBD1
CDR3aa: CASSRGDSPYNEQFF
CDR3nt: TGTGCCAGCAGCCGAGGGGACAGCCCCTACAATGAGCAGTTCTTC

v_gene: TRBV6-1
j_gene: TRBJ1-5
abundance: few
d_gene: -
CDR3aa: CASRYAGYQPQHF
CDR3nt: TGTGCCAGCAGATATGCAGGATATCAGCCCCAGCATTTT

v_gene: TRBV3-2
j_gene: TRBJ2-1
abundance: few
d_gene: -
CDR3aa: CASSQDPGVANEQFF
CDR3nt: TGTGCCAGCAGCCAAGACCCGGGGGTGGCCAATGAGCAGTTCTTC

v_gene: TRBV20-1
j_gene: TRBJ2-1
abundance: many
d_gene: TRBD1
CDR3aa: CSATGTAYNEQFF
CDR3nt: TGCAGTGCCACCGGGACAGCGTACAATGAGCAGTTCTTC

v_gene: TRBV11-2
j_gene: TRBJ2-1
abundance: -
d_gene: -
CDR3aa: CASSGPFLSYNEQFF
CDR3nt: TGTGCCAGCAGCGGACCGTTTCTCTCCTACAATGAGCAGTTCTTC

v_gene: TRBV16
j_gene: TRBJ1-1
abundance: many
d_gene: -
CDR3aa: CASSLQGYTEAFF
CDR3nt: TGTGCCAGCAGTTTACAGGGCTACACTGAAGCTTTCTTT

v_gene: TRBV7-3
j_gene: TRBJ2-5
abundance: many
d_gene: -
CDR3aa: CASSRASEETQYF
CDR3nt: TGTGCCAGCAGCCGAGCCAGCGAAGAGACCCAGTACTTC

v_gene: TRBV5-1
j_gene: TRBJ1-2
abundance: few
d_gene: -
CDR3aa: CASRRGLETNYGYTF
CDR3nt: TGCGCCAGCAGGCGGGGACTGGAGACTAACTATGGCTACACCTTC

v_gene: TRBV12-3/TRBV12-4
j_gene: TRBJ2-1
abundance: many
d_gene: -
CDR3aa: CASSLTFLNEQFF
CDR3nt: TGTGCCAGCAGTTTAACCTTCCTCAATGAGCAGTTCTTC

v_gene: TRBV19
j_gene: TRBJ2-4
abundance: once
d_gene: -
CDR3aa: CASKGLAKNIQYF
CDR3nt: TGTGCCAGTAAGGGGTTAGCCAAAAACATTCAGTACTTC

v_gene: TRBV3-1
j_gene: TRBJ1-5
abundance: many
d_gene: -
CDR3aa: CASSQWGLDQPQHF
CDR3nt: TGTGCCAGCAGCCAATGGGGTCTGGATCAGCCCCAGCATTTT

v_gene: TRBV20-1
j_gene: TRBJ2-1
abundance: many
d_gene: TRBD2
CDR3aa: CSAREGLANNEQFF
CDR3nt: TGCAGTGCTAGAGAGGGACTAGCGAACAATGAGCAGTTCTTC

v_gene: TRBV6-1
j_gene: TRBJ2-3
abundance: many
d_gene: -
CDR3aa: CASRLGGGTDTQYF
CDR3nt: TGTGCCAGCAGGCTCGGAGGGGGGACAGATACGCAGTATTTT

v_gene: TRBV18
j_gene: TRBJ1-5
abundance: many
d_gene: -
CDR3aa: CASSPKRDQPQHF
CDR3nt: TGTGCCAGCTCACCAAAAAGAGATCAGCCCCAGCATTTT

v_gene: TRBV5-1
j_gene: TRBJ2-1
abundance: many
d_gene: -
CDR3aa: CASSLETGRGNEQFF
CDR3nt: TGCGCCAGCAGCTTGGAGACAGGTAGGGGAAATGAGCAGTTCTTC

v_gene: TRBV6-4
j_gene: TRBJ2-3
abundance: -
d_gene: TRBD2
CDR3aa: CATSGSLQDTQYF
CDR3nt: TGTGCCACTAGCGGGAGCTTGCAAGATACGCAGTATTTT

v_gene: TRBV25-1
j_gene: TRBJ2-7
abundance: few
d_gene: -
CDR3aa: CASSDRGRGEQYF
CDR3nt: TGTGCCAGCAGTGACAGGGGGCGGGGGGAGCAGTACTTC

v_gene: TRBV27
j_gene: TRBJ1-1
abundance: many
d_gene: TRBD1
CDR3aa: CASSPRTGGISNTEAFF
CDR3nt: TGTGCCAGCAGTCCGAGGACAGGGGGAATTTCGAACACTGAAGCTTTCTTT

v_gene: TRBV10-3
j_gene: TRBJ2-1
abundance: many
d_gene: -
CDR3aa: CAISDSATTYNEQFF
CDR3nt: TGTGCCATCAGTGACTCAGCTACGACCTACAATGAGCAGTTCTTC

v_gene: TRBV19
j_gene: TRBJ2-5
abundance: -
d_gene: TRBD2
CDR3aa: CASSNGRGRFAGDQYF
CDR3nt: TGTGCCAGTAGTAACGGTAGGGGACGGTTCGCGGGAGACCAGTACTTC

v_gene: TRBV20-1
j_gene: TRBJ2-3
abundance: few
d_gene: TRBD1
CDR3aa: CSASWTGMPTDTQYF
CDR3nt: TGCAGTGCTAGCTGGACAGGGATGCCCACAGATACGCAGTATTTT

v_gene: TRBV4-3
j_gene: TRBJ2-4
abundance: few
d_gene: -
CDR3aa: CASSPLANGNIQYF
CDR3nt: TGCGCCAGCAGCCCCCTGGCTAACGGGAACATTCAGTACTTC

v_gene: TRBV28
j_gene: TRBJ1-1
abundance: few
d_gene: -
CDR3aa: CASSPNLRKWYEAFF
CDR3nt: TGTGCCAGCAGTCCAAATCTCCGGAAGTGGTATGAAGCTTTCTTT

v_gene: TRBV5-1
j_gene: TRBJ1-1
abundance: few
d_gene: -
CDR3aa: CASTGPVGTEAFF
CDR3nt: TGCGCCAGTACAGGCCCAGTGGGAACTGAAGCTTTCTTT

v_gene: TRBV19
j_gene: TRBJ2-1
abundance: -
d_gene: -
CDR3aa: CAVGGVPYNEQFF
CDR3nt: TGTGCCGTAGGGGGAGTCCCCTACAATGAGCAGTTCTTC

v_gene: TRBV5-1
j_gene: TRBJ2-1
abundance: many
d_gene: TRBD2
CDR3aa: CASSLRISGELNEQFF
CDR3nt: TGCGCCAGCAGCTTGCGGATTAGCGGGGAACTCAATGAGCAGTTCTTC

v_gene: TRBV7-2
j_gene: TRBJ2-6
abundance: few
d_gene: TRBD2
CDR3aa: CASSLDGGAGANVLTF
CDR3nt: TGTGCCAGCAGCTTAGACGGGGGGGCGGGGGCCAACGTCCTGACTTTC

v_gene: TRBV12-3/TRBV12-4
j_gene: TRBJ2-2
abundance: few
d_gene: -
CDR3aa: CASSQPTGELFF
CDR3nt: TGTGCCAGCAGTCAACCGACCGGGGAGCTGTTTTTT

v_gene: TRBV19
j_gene: TRBJ2-3
abundance: -
d_gene: -
CDR3aa: CATRPLSHSDTQYF
CDR3nt: TGTGCCACAAGACCCCTATCACACTCAGATACGCAGTATTTT

v_gene: TRBV20-1
j_gene: TRBJ2-3
abundance: -
d_gene: -
CDR3aa: CSARDPFGSSGTDTQYF
CDR3nt: TGCAGTGCTAGAGATCCTTTCGGGAGTAGCGGCACAGATACGCAGTATTTT

v_gene: TRBV6-2/TRBV6-3
j_gene: TRBJ2-1
abundance: many
d_gene: -
CDR3aa: CASSYSVGYNEQFF
CDR3nt: TGTGCCAGCAGTTACTCGGTGGGATACAATGAGCAGTTCTTC